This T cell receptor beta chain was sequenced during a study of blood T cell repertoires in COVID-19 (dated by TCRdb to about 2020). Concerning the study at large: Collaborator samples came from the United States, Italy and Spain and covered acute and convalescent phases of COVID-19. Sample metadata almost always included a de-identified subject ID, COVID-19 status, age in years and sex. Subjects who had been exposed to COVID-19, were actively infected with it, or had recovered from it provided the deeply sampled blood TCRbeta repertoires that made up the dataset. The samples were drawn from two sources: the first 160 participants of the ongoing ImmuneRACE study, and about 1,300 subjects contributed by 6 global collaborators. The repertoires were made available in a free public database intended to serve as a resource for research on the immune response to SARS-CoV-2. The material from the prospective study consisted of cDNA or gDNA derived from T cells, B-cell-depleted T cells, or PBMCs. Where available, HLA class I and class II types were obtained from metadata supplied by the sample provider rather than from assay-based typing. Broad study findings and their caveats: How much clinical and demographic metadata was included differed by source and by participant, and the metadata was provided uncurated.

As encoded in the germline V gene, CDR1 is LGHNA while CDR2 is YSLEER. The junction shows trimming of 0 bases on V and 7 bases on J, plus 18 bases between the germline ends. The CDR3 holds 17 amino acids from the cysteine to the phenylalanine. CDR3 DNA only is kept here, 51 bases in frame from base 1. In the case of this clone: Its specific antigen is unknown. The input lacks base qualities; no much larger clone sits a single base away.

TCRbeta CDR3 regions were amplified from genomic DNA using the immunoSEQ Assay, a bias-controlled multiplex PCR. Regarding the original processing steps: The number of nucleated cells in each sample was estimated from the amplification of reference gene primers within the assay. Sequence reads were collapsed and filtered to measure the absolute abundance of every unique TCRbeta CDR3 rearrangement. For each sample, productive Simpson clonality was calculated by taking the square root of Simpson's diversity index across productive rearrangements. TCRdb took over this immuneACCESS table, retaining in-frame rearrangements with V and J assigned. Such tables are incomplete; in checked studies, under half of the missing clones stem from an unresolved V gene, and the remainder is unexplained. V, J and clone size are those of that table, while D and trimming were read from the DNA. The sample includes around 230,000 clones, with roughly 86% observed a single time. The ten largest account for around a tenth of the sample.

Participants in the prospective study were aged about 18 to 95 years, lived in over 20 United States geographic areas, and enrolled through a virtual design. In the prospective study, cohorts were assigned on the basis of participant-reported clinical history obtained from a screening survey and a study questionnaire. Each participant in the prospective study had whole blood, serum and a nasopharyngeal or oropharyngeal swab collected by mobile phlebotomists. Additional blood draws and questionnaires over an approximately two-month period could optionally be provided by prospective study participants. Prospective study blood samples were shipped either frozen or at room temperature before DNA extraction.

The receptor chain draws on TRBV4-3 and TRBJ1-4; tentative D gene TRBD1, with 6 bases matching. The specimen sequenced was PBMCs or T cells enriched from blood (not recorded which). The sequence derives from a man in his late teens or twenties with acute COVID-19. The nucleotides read TGCGCCAGCAGCCAAGATTCGGGGATACAGGGTGGTGAAAAACTGTTTTTT. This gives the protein CASSQDSGIQGGEKLFF.